This T cell receptor beta chain was found in a study of blood T cell repertoires in COVID-19. Overall study context: Samples taken during acute and convalescent COVID-19 were collected in the United States, Italy and Spain. PBMCs, B-cell-depleted T cells, or T cells provided the cDNA or gDNA that made up the material.

The V segment lost 3 bases and the J segment 1 base; nucleotides outside the gene matches: 6. This CDR3 has 16 amino acids. CDR1 MGHRA and CDR2 YSYEKL come from the germline V gene. As processed by the authors: It was from reference gene primer amplification that nucleated cell counts were estimated. Sequenced by immunoSEQ multiplex PCR; TCRdb stores in-frame clones only, minus some. The V and J calls and clone size come from that table; D and trimming were worked out from the DNA. The profile shows about 250,000 clones, 70% to 75% of them singletons. The TCR originated in a woman of 80 years or more with acute or convalescent COVID-19. The source material was peripheral blood. The genes are TRBV4-1 and TRBJ2-1; TRBD1 aligns across 7 bases. The CDR3 region is CASSHVRGFSYNEQFF. The CDR3 DNA follows: TGCGCCAGCAGCCACGTCAGGGGGTTTTCCTACAATGAGCAGTTCTTC.